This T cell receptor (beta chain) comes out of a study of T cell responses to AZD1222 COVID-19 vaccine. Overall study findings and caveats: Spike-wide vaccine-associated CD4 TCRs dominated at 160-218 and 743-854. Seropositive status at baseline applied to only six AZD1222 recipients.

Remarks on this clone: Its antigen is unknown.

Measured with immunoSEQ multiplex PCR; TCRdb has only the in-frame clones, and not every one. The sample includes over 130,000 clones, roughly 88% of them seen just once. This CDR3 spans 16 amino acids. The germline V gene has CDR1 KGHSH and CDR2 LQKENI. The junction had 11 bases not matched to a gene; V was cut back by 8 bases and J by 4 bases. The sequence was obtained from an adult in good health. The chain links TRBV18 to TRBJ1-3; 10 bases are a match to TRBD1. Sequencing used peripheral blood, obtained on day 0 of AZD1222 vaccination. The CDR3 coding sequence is TGTGCCAGCCGGAGTGGGACAGGGGCAACAGGAAACACCATATATTTT. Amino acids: CASRSGTGATGNTIYF.